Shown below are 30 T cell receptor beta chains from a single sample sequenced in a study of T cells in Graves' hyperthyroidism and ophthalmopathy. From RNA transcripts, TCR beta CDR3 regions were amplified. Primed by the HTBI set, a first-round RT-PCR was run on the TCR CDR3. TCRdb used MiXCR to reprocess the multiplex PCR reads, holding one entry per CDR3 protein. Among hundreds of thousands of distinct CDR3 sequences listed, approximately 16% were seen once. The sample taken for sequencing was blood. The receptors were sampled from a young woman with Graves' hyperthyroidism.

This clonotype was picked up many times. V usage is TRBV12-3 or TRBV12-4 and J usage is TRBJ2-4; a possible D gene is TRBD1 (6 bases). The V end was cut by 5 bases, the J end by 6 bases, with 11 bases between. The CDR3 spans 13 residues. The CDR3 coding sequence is TGTGCCAGCAGTCCAGGGGCTGGAAACATTCAGTACTTC. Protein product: CASSPGAGNIQYF.

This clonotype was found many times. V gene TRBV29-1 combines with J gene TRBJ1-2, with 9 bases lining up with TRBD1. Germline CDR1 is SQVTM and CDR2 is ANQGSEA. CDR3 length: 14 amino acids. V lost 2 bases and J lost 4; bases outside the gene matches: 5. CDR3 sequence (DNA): TGCAGCGTTGAAAGACAGGGGGTTAGCTATGGCTACACCTTC. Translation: CSVERQGVSYGYTF.

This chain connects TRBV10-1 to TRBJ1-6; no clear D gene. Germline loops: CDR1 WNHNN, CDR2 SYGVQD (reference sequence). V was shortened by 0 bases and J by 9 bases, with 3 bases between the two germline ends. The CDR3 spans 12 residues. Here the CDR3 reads CASSESGSPLHF. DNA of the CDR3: TGCGCCAGCAGTGAGTCCGGTTCACCCCTCCACTTT.

The CDR3 coding sequence is TGTGCCAGCAGTTTCAGTATCTACAATGAGCAGTTCTTC. Protein product: CASSFSIYNEQFF. This chain uses TRBV27 with TRBJ2-1; D gene ambiguous. The CDR3 totals 13 residues. The V gene's germline CDR1 is MNHEY and CDR2 SMNVEV (reference sequence). Trimming shortened V by 3 bases and J by 3 bases, and 6 bases separated the two germline ends.

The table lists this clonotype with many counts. Here the CDR3 DNA reads TGTGCCAGCAGCCGGAGTGGGGGGCTATCGGGCTACGAGCAGTACTTC. Protein product: CASSRSGGLSGYEQYF. The gene calls are TRBV7-2 and TRBJ2-7; tentatively, D is TRBD1 or TRBD2 (6 bases each). CDR1 is SGHTA and CDR2 is FQGNSA in the germline V gene. The CDR3 has 16 residues. The germline V and J ends were trimmed by 5 bases and 3 bases, with 20 bases remaining between them.

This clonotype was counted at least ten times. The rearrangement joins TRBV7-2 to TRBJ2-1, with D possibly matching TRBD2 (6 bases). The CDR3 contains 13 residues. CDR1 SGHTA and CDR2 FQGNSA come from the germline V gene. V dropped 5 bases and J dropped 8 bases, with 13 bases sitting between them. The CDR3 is CASSKLAPHEQFF. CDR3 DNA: TGTGCCAGCAGCAAACTAGCTCCCCATGAGCAGTTCTTC. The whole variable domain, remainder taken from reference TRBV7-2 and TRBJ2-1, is GAGVSQSPSNKVTEKGKDVELRCDPISGHTALYWYRQSLGQGLEFLIYFQGNSAPDKSGLPSDRFSAERTGGSVSTLTIQRTQQEDSAVYLCASSKLAPHEQFFGPGTRLTVL.

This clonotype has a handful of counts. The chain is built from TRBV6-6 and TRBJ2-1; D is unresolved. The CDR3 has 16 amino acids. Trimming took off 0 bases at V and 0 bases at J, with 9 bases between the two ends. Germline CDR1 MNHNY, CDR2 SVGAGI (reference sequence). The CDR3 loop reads CASSYSPQSSYNEQFF. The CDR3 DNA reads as TGTGCCAGCAGTTACTCGCCACAGAGCTCCTACAATGAGCAGTTCTTC.

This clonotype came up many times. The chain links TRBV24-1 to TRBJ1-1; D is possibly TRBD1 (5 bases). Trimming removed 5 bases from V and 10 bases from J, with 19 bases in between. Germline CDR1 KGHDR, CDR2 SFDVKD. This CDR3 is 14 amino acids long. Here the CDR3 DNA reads TGTGCCACCAGTGGTGAACCGGGGACCGAACGAGCTTTCTTT. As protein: CATSGEPGTERAFF.

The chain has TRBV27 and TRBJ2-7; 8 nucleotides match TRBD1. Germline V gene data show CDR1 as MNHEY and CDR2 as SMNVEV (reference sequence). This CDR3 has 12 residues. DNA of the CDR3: TGTCCCCAGGGGGCCGAATCCTACGAGCAGTACTTC. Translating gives CPQGAESYEQYF.

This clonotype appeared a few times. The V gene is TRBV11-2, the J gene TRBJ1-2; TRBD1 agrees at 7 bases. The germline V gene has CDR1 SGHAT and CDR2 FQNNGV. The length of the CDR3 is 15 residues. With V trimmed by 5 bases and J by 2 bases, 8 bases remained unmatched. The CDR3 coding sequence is TGTGCCAGCAGCCCATCCCCGACAGGGAACTATGGCTACACCTTC. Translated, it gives CASSPSPTGNYGYTF.

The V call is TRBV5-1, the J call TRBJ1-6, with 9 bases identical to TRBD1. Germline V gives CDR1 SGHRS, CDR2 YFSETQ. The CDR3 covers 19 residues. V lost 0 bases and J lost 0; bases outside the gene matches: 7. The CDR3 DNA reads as TGCGCCAGCAGCTTGGCCGCGGGGACAGGGAGCTCCTATAATTCACCCCTCCACTTT. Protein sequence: CASSLAAGTGSSYNSPLHF.

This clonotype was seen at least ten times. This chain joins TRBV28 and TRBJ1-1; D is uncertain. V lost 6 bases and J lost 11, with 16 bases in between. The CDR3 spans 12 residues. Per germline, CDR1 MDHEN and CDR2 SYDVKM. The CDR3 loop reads CASRGMKERAFF. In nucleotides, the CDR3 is TGTGCCAGCAGGGGGATGAAGGAGCGGGCTTTCTTT.

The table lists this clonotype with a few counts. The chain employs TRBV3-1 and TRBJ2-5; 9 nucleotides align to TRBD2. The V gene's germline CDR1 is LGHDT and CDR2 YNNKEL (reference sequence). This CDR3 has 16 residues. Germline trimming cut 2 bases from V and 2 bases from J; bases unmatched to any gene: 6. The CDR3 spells CASSQPGLASQETQYF. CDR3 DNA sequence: TGTGCCAGCAGCCAACCCGGACTAGCGAGTCAAGAGACCCAGTACTTC.

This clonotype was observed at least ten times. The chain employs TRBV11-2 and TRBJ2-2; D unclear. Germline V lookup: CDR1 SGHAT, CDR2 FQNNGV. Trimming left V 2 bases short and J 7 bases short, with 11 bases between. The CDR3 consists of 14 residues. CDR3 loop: CASSLMGLVGELFF. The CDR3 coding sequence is TGTGCCAGCAGCTTAATGGGGTTGGTCGGGGAGCTGTTTTTT.

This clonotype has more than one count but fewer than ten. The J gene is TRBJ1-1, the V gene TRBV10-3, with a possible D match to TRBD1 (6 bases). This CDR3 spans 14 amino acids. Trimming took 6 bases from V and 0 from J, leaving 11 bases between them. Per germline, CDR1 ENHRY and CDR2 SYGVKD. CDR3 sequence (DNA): TGTGCCATCAGAGGACAGTCCATGAACACTGAAGCTTTCTTT. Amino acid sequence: CAIRGQSMNTEAFF.

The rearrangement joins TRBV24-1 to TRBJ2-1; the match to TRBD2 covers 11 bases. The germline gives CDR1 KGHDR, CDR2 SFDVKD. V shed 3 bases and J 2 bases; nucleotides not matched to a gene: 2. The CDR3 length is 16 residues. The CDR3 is CATSDPSGGTYNEQFF. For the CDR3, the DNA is TGTGCCACCAGTGATCCTAGCGGGGGGACCTACAATGAGCAGTTCTTC.

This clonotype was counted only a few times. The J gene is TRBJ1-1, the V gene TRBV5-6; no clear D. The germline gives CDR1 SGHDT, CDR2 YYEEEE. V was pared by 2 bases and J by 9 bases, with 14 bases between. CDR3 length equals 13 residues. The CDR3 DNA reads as TGTGCCAGCAGCTTCGGGGTCCCTCTGAAAGCTTTCTTT. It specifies CASSFGVPLKAFF.

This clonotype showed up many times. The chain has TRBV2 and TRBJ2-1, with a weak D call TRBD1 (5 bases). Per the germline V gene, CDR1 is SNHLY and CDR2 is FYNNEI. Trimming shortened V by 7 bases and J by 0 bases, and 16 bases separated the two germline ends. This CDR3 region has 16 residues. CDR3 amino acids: CASIITGGSSYNEQFF. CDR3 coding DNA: TGTGCCAGCATTATTACAGGTGGAAGCTCCTACAATGAGCAGTTCTTC.

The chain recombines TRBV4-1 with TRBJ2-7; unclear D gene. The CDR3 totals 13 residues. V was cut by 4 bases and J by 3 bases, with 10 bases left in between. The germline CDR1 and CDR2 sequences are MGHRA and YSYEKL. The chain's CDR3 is CASSLWRLYEQYF. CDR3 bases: TGCGCCAGCAGCCTGTGGCGACTCTACGAGCAGTACTTC.

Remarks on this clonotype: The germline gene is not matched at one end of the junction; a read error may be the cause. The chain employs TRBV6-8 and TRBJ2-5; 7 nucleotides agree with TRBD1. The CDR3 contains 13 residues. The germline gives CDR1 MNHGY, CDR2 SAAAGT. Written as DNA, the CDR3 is TGTGCCAGCAGAGGACAGGTCCCGGGAACCCCGTACTTC. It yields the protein CASRGQVPGTPYF.

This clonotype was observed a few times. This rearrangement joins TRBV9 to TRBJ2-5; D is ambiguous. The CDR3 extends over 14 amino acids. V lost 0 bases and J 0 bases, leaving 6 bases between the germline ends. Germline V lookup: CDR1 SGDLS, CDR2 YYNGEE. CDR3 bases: TGTGCCAGCAGCGTAGAGTCTTACCAAGAGACCCAGTACTTC. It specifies CASSVESYQETQYF.

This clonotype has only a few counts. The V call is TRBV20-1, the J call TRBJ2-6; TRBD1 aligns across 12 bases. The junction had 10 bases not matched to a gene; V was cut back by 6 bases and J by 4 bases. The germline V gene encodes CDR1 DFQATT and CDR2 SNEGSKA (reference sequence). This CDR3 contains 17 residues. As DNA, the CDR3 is TGCAGTGCGGGCCGGGACAGGGGGCGGGGAGGGGCCAACGTCCTGACTTTC. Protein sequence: CSAGRDRGRGGANVLTF.

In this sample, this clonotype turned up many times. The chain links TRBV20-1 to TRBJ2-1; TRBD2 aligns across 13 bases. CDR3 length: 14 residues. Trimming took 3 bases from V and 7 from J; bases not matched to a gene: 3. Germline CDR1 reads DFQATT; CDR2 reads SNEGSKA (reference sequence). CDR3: CSARGLAGLNEQFF. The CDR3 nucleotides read TGCAGTGCTAGGGGACTAGCGGGGTTGAATGAGCAGTTCTTC.

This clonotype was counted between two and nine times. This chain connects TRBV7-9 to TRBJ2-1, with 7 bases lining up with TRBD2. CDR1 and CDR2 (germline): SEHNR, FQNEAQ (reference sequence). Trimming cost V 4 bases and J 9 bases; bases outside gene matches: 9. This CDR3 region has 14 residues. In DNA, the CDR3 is TGTGCCAGCAGCTGGACTAGGCGTTTAGGTGAGCAGTTCTTC. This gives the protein CASSWTRRLGEQFF.

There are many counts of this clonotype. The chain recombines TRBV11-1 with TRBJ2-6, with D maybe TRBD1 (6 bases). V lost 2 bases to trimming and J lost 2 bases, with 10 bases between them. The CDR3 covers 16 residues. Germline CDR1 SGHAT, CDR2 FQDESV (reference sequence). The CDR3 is CASSLFAGAGANVLTF. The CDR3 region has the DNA TGTGCCAGCAGCTTATTTGCAGGGGCTGGGGCCAACGTCCTGACTTTC.

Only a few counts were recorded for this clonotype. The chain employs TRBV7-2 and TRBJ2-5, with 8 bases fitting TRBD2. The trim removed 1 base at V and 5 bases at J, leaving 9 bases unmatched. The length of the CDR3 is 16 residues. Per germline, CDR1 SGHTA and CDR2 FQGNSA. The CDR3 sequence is CASSLVSSGGGETQYF. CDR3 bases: TGTGCCAGCAGCTTAGTATCCAGCGGGGGTGGGGAGACCCAGTACTTC.

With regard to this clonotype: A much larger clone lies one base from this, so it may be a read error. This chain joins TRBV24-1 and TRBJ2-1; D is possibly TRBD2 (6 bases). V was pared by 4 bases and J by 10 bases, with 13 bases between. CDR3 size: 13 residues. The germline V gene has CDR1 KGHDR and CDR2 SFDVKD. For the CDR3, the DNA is TGTGCCACCAGTGACTGGGTCGGGGGAGAGCAGTTCTTC. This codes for CATSDWVGGEQFF.

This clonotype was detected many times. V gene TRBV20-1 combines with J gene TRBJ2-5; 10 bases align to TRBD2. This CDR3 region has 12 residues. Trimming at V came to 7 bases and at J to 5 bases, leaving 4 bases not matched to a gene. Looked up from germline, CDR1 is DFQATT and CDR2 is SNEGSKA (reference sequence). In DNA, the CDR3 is TGCAGTGAGCTAGCGGGAGAGGAGACCCAGTACTTC. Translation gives CSELAGEETQYF.

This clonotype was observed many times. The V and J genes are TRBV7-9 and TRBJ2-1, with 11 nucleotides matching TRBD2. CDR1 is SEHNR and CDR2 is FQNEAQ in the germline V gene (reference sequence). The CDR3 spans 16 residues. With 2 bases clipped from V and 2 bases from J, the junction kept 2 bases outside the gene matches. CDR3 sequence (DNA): TGTGCCAGCAGCTTACTTAGCGGGAGGGCCTACAATGAGCAGTTCTTC. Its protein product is CASSLLSGRAYNEQFF.

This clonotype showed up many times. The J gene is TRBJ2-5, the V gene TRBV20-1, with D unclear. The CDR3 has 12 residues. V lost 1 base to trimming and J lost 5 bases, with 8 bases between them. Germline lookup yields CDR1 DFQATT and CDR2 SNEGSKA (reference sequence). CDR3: CSARAGRETQYF. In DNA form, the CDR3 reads TGCAGTGCTAGAGCCGGGCGGGAGACCCAGTACTTC.